Following are 15 T cell receptor beta chains from one sample sequenced in a study of blood T cell repertoires in COVID-19. This table comes from immunoSEQ multiplex PCR, and its TCRdb copy is limited to in-frame clones, with some not included. Among 150,000 to 200,000 clones, roughly 83% were seen once, and the ten largest hold about 5.2%. Sample: PBMCs or T cells enriched from blood (not recorded which). These receptors were taken from a man aged 70 or older who had been exposed to COVID-19.

The V gene is TRBV28, the J gene TRBJ1-5, with TRBD1 as a possible D gene (5 bases). With 3 bases removed from V and 4 bases from J, the gap between germline ends came to 16 bases. Germline V gene sequence: CDR1 MDHEN, CDR2 SYDVKM. The CDR3 runs 16 residues. CDR3 region: CASSFLSRQRNQPQHF. DNA for the CDR3: TGTGCCAGCAGTTTTTTGTCCCGACAGAGAAATCAGCCCCAGCATTTT.

The chain links TRBV28 to TRBJ1-6; TRBD1 agrees at 7 bases. Trimming took 7 bases from V and 5 from J; bases not matched to a gene: 11. The length of the CDR3 is 16 residues. Germline V gives CDR1 MDHEN, CDR2 SYDVKM. In DNA, the CDR3 is TGTGCCAGCACCGACTGGACAGGAAATAATAATTCACCCCTCCACTTT. Residues: CASTDWTGNNNSPLHF.

CDR3 sequence: CSASNGGGLNIQYF. The CDR3 DNA reads as TGCAGTGCTAGTAACGGGGGAGGGTTGAACATTCAGTACTTC. This sequence joins TRBV20-1 and TRBJ2-4; 7 nucleotides match TRBD2. CDR3 length equals 14 residues. Trimming took 3 bases from V and 7 from J; bases not matched to a gene: 9. Germline V gives CDR1 DFQATT, CDR2 SNEGSKA (reference sequence).

The V and J genes are TRBV9 and TRBJ2-6, with unresolved D. V gave up 7 bases and J gave up 0 bases, with 20 bases separating them. The CDR3 loop spans 18 amino acids. The germline gives CDR1 SGDLS, CDR2 YYNGEE. CDR3 sequence reads: CASVEPRQAPSGANVLTF. The CDR3 coding sequence is TGTGCCAGCGTAGAGCCCCGGCAGGCCCCCTCTGGGGCCAACGTCCTGACTTTC.

This sequence joins TRBV21-1 and TRBJ2-3; the tabulated D call, TRBD2, remains unverified against the DNA. TRBV21-1 is given as a pseudogene. CDR3 length: 14 amino acids. CDR3 sequence (DNA): TGTGCCAGCCGGCCTAGCGGCGGCACAGATACGCAGTATTTT. Protein product: CASRPSGGTDTQYF.

CDR3 sequence (DNA): TGTGCCAGCCGAAAAGCTGGAAAGGAGGGCTACACCTTC. It yields the protein CASRKAGKEGYTF. The V call is TRBV6-5, the J call TRBJ1-2; no firm D call. The CDR3 spans 13 residues. Germline V lookup: CDR1 MNHEY, CDR2 SVGAGI. Trimming stripped 8 bases from V and 8 bases from J, with 18 bases between.

This clone is a singleton in its sample. The rearrangement links TRBV3-1 (or the pseudogene TRBV3-2) to TRBJ1-2; TRBD1 matches 10 bases. V gave up 1 base and J gave up 6 bases; unmatched junction bases: 2. The CDR3 spans 14 residues. In germline, CDR1 is LGHDT, CDR2 YNNKEL (reference sequence). Written as DNA, the CDR3 is TGTGCCAGCAGCCAAGTCGACAGGGGGCATGGCTACACCTTC. It encodes CASSQVDRGHGYTF.

The rearrangement joins TRBV4-3 to TRBJ1-2; 7 nucleotides match TRBD1. The CDR3 runs 15 residues. V was pared by 1 base and J by 1 base, with 3 bases of the junction left unmatched. The germline V gene encodes CDR1 LGHNA and CDR2 YSLEER. CDR3 DNA: TGCGCCAGCAGCCAAGTTGCAGGGGGTAACTATGGCTACACCTTC. As protein: CASSQVAGGNYGYTF.

This clone was picked up one time. As DNA, the CDR3 is TGTGCCAGCAGCCCCTCAAAGGGGGCGGGGGGGGACGAGCAGTACTTC. This translates into CASSPSKGAGGDEQYF. The chain links TRBV9 to TRBJ2-7, with 9 bases matching TRBD2. V trimming: 4 bases; J trimming: 5 bases; junction bases outside the gene matches: 13. The CDR3 consists of 16 residues. CDR1 and CDR2 from the germline V gene are SGDLS and YYNGEE.

This rearrangement joins TRBV7-9 to TRBJ2-7; TRBD1 agrees at 9 bases. Germline lookup yields CDR1 SEHNR and CDR2 FQNEAQ (reference sequence). This CDR3 comprises 13 residues. Trimming at V came to 7 bases and at J to 6 bases, leaving 7 bases not matched to a gene. CDR3 sequence: CASIVDRGGEQYF. Written as DNA, the CDR3 is TGTGCCAGCATCGTGGACAGGGGTGGCGAGCAGTACTTC. The whole variable domain, remainder taken from reference TRBV7-9 and TRBJ2-7, is DTGVSQNPRHKITKRGQNVTFRCDPISEHNRLYWYRQTLGQGPEFLTYFQNEAQLEKSRLLSDRFSAERPKGSFSTLEIQRTEQGDSAMYLCASIVDRGGEQYFGPGTRLTVT.

This chain links TRBV7-2 with TRBJ1-1; possible D gene TRBD1, 5 bases. Trimming removed 4 bases from V and 0 bases from J, with 12 bases in between. This CDR3 is built from 15 residues. The germline CDR1 and CDR2 sequences are SGHTA and FQGNSA. This chain's CDR3 is CASSYASGLNTEAFF. For the CDR3, the DNA is TGTGCCAGCAGCTACGCATCAGGGCTGAACACTGAAGCTTTCTTT. The full variable domain, completed using reference TRBV7-2 and TRBJ1-1, is GAGVSQSPSNKVTEKGKDVELRCDPISGHTALYWYRQSLGQGLEFLIYFQGNSAPDKSGLPSDRFSAERTGGSVSTLTIQRTQQEDSAVYLCASSYASGLNTEAFFGQGTRLTVV.

The chain couples TRBV14 to TRBJ2-2; D might be TRBD1 (5 bases). Germline CDR1 SGHDN, CDR2 FVKESK. V lost 0 bases and J lost 1, with 12 bases in between. The CDR3 length is 17 residues. CDR3 residues: CASSQDSSGMNTGELFF. The CDR3 nucleotides are TGTGCCAGCAGCCAAGATTCTTCAGGGATGAACACCGGGGAGCTGTTTTTT.

This clone was recorded a few times. CDR3 in amino acids: CASSPREGTTTNGYTF. The CDR3 nucleotides read TGCGCCAGCAGCCCCCGGGAGGGAACTACCACGAATGGCTACACCTTC. The chain has TRBV5-1 and TRBJ1-2; D remains unclear. The V end was cut by 4 bases, the J end by 6 bases, with 22 bases between. The germline CDR1 and CDR2 sequences are SGHRS and YFSETQ. The CDR3 totals 16 residues. Full variable domain (missing parts from reference TRBV5-1 and TRBJ1-2): KAGVTQTPRYLIKTRGQQVTLSCSPISGHRSVSWYQQTPGQGLQFLFEYFSETQRNKGNFPGRFSGRQFSNSRSEMNVSTLELGDSALYLCASSPREGTTTNGYTFGSGTRLTVV.

The chain couples TRBV19 to TRBJ2-5; 13 bases line up with TRBD2. This CDR3 comprises 16 residues. V gave up 3 bases and J gave up 4 bases; unmatched junction bases: 5. Germline-derived CDR1 and CDR2 are LNHDA and SQIVND (reference sequence). The DNA of the CDR3 is TGTGCCAGTAGTATGGGGACTAGCGGGAAGGGAGAGACCCAGTACTTC. Amino acid sequence: CASSMGTSGKGETQYF.

Only a few counts were recorded for this clone. The chain has TRBV29-1 and TRBJ1-1; TRBD1 aligns across 7 bases. In germline, CDR1 is SQVTM, CDR2 ANQGSEA. The J segment lost 3 bases and the V segment lost 5 bases, leaving 6 bases of the junction unmatched. The CDR3 sequence is 13 residues long. The CDR3 reads CSVSTGTDTEAFF. CDR3 in DNA: TGCAGCGTTTCGACAGGGACAGACACTGAAGCTTTCTTT.